A single sample is the source of the 10 T cell receptor beta chains below, sequenced in a study of cytomegalovirus exposure and HLA in healthy donors. PCR primers comprised 60 Vbeta and 13 Jbeta primers. This table comes from immunoSEQ multiplex PCR, and its TCRdb copy is limited to in-frame clones, with some not included. The sample lists fewer than 150,000 clones, roughly 83% occurring once. Sequencing was carried out using PBMCs. These receptors were obtained from a middle-aged man in good health and CMV-seropositive.

The CDR3 nucleotides are TGCAGCGTGAGGGGGACCCACTACGAGCAGTACTTC. Its translation: CSVRGTHYEQYF. The chain carries TRBV29-1 and TRBJ2-7; D perhaps matches TRBD1 (6 bases). Trimming shortened V by 6 bases and J by 3 bases, and 12 bases separated the two germline ends. The CDR3 spans 12 residues. The V gene's germline CDR1 is SQVTM and CDR2 ANQGSEA.

This chain links TRBV5-1 with TRBJ1-1; 10 bases fit TRBD1. Trimming cost V 4 bases and J 5 bases; bases outside gene matches: 8. The V gene's germline CDR1 is SGHRS and CDR2 YFSETQ. The CDR3 has 15 residues. The CDR3 nucleotides are TGCGCCAGCAGCCTTCGACAGGGGGCCATTACTGAAGCTTTCTTT. As protein: CASSLRQGAITEAFF.

The rearrangement links TRBV19 to TRBJ2-3; D unresolved. Trimming pared 6 bases from V and 3 bases from J, leaving 7 bases between. Germline CDR1 and CDR2: LNHDA and SQIVND (reference sequence). The CDR3 loop spans 12 amino acids. The chain's CDR3 is CASRAGTDTQYF. The CDR3 nucleotides are TGTGCCAGTAGAGCAGGAACAGATACGCAGTATTTT.

The V gene is TRBV5-1, the J gene TRBJ2-2, with D possibly matching TRBD1 (6 bases). Trimming left V 4 bases short and J 4 bases short, with 11 bases between. CDR3 length: 14 residues. Germline V CDR1 and CDR2: SGHRS, YFSETQ. In DNA, the CDR3 is TGCGCCAGCAGCACCGGACAGTTCACCGGGGAGCTGTTTTTT. Translated: CASSTGQFTGELFF. Filled out from reference TRBV5-1 and TRBJ2-2, the complete variable domain reads KAGVTQTPRYLIKTRGQQVTLSCSPISGHRSVSWYQQTPGQGLQFLFEYFSETQRNKGNFPGRFSGRQFSNSRSEMNVSTLELGDSALYLCASSTGQFTGELFFGEGSRLTVL.

This clone was found once. This chain joins TRBV10-3 and TRBJ2-1; TRBD2 is a possible D gene (5 bases). Trimming shortened V by 11 bases and J by 3 bases, and 17 bases separated the two germline ends. The CDR3 is 14 amino acids. Per germline, CDR1 ENHRY and CDR2 SYGVKD. As DNA, the CDR3 is TGTGCCTCGAGCGGCGCATCCAACTACAATGAGCAGTTCTTC. Amino acid sequence: CASSGASNYNEQFF.

The rearrangement links TRBV5-6 to TRBJ2-1, with 7 bases identical to TRBD1. Trimming cost V 2 bases and J 8 bases; bases outside gene matches: 16. Germline V CDR1 and CDR2: SGHDT, YYEEEE. CDR3 length: 17 amino acids. The CDR3 protein is CASSLLLGQRPVHEQFF. CDR3 sequence (DNA): TGTGCCAGCAGCTTACTATTGGGACAGCGACCAGTCCATGAGCAGTTCTTC. Combining the CDR3 with reference TRBV5-6 and TRBJ2-1 gives the whole variable domain DAGVTQSPTHLIKTRGQQVTLRCSPKSGHDTVSWYQQALGQGPQFIFQYYEEEERQRGNFPDRFSGHQFPNYSSELNVNALLLGDSALYLCASSLLLGQRPVHEQFFGPGTRLTVL.

The CDR3 protein is CASTTRGGGDQPQHF. The CDR3 DNA reads as TGTGCCAGTACCACGAGAGGGGGAGGGGATCAGCCCCAGCATTTT. The V and J genes are TRBV19 and TRBJ1-5; weak D call: TRBD1 (6 bases). V lost 7 bases and J lost 5, with 18 bases in between. This CDR3 spans 15 amino acids. Per germline, CDR1 LNHDA and CDR2 SQIVND (reference sequence). The entire variable domain, with the rest obtained from reference TRBV19 and TRBJ1-5, is as follows: DGGITQSPKYLFRKEGQNVTLSCEQNLNHDAMYWYRQDPGQGLRLIYYSQIVNDFQKGDIAEGYSVSREKKESFPLTVTSAQKNPTAFYLCASTTRGGGDQPQHFGDGTRLSIL.

This clone is a singleton in its sample. This chain uses TRBV29-1 with TRBJ2-3; 12 bases map to TRBD2. V gave up 6 bases and J gave up 5 bases; unmatched junction bases: 3. Germline V gene lookup returns CDR1 SQVTM and CDR2 ANQGSEA. This CDR3 has 13 amino acids. As DNA, the CDR3 is TGCAGCGTGACGGGACTAGCGGGAGATACGCAGTATTTT. As protein: CSVTGLAGDTQYF.

This clone showed up just once. The V gene is TRBV5-1, the J gene TRBJ1-5; possibly TRBD1 for D (5 bases). Germline CDR1 reads SGHRS; CDR2 reads YFSETQ. This CDR3 has 17 residues. Trimming took 2 bases from V and 0 from J, leaving 15 bases between them. The CDR3 loop is CASSFIPTDYSNQPQHF. CDR3 DNA sequence: TGCGCCAGCAGCTTCATCCCGACAGATTATAGCAATCAGCCCCAGCATTTT.

This sequence joins TRBV5-1 and TRBJ2-1; 7 bases align to TRBD2. There are 15 residues in the CDR3. Germline V gives CDR1 SGHRS, CDR2 YFSETQ. V shed 4 bases and J 3 bases; nucleotides not matched to a gene: 7. CDR3 region: CASSPSRDYYNEQFF. In nucleotides, the CDR3 is TGCGCCAGCAGCCCCTCGAGGGACTACTACAATGAGCAGTTCTTC.